This is a list of T cell receptor beta chains from one sample in a study of T-cell reconstitution after alpha-beta-depleted transplantation in children. TCRdb re-called the PCR reads with MiXCR, one entry per CDR3 protein. The sample has hundreds of thousands of distinct CDR3 sequences, roughly 14% seen once. This specimen was PBMCs, taken before TCRalphabeta/CD19-depleted stem cell transplant. The receptors derive from a girl aged 2 to 9 with congenital amegakaryocytic thrombocytopenia, due to receive a stem cell transplant. CDR3s include the opening cysteine and the closing phenylalanine or tryptophan. A D gene is named only where the DNA matches it firmly. For some rows the clone size is stated as once, few or many, or as a class when expanded; others skip it.

j_call v_call clone_size d_call cdr3_aa cdr3_nt
TRBJ1-1 TRBV5-1 - TRBD1 CASSSIPTGDPEAFF TGCGCCAGCAGCTCCATTCCGACAGGGGACCCTGAAGCTTTCTTT
TRBJ2-1 TRBV20-1 few TRBD1 CCAVGTGLRSSYNEQFF TGCTGTGCTGTCGGGACAGGGTTGAGGAGCTCCTACAATGAGCAGTTCTTC
TRBJ2-1 TRBV20-1 many - CSARVAGLVEQFF TGCAGTGCTAGAGTCGCGGGTCTGGTTGAGCAGTTCTTC
TRBJ2-5 TRBV6-5 once TRBD2 CASSYTSGRETQYF TGTGCCAGCAGTTACACTAGCGGGAGGGAGACCCAGTACTTC
TRBJ2-5 TRBV11-2 - - CASSLIRGKETQYF TGTGCCAGCAGCTTAATACGGGGGAAAGAGACCCAGTACTTC
TRBJ2-1 TRBV4-2 - TRBD2 CASSQASGSIYEQFF TGTGCCAGCAGCCAAGCTAGCGGGAGTATCTATGAGCAGTTCTTC
TRBJ1-1 TRBV7-9 - - CASSLAPFRSTEAFF TGTGCCAGCAGCTTAGCACCATTTAGAAGCACTGAAGCTTTCTTT
TRBJ2-7 TRBV30 - - CAWRQGNEQYF TGTGCCTGGAGACAGGGAAACGAGCAGTACTTC
TRBJ2-3 TRBV10-3 - - CAISEREVFPPDTQYF TGTGCCATCAGTGAAAGGGAGGTCTTTCCCCCAGATACGCAGTATTTT
TRBJ2-7 TRBV6-6 few - CASSRGDEQYF TGTGCCAGCAGCAGGGGGGACGAGCAGTACTTC
TRBJ2-1 TRBV28 many TRBD2 CASSLRRGKRGLAFLGNEQFF TGTGCCAGCAGTTTAAGAAGGGGGAAAAGGGGACTAGCTTTTCTCGGCAATGAGCAGTTCTTC
TRBJ2-3 TRBV7-2 - - CASRGPGLYTDTQYF TGTGCCAGCAGGGGACCGGGACTTTACACAGATACGCAGTATTTT
TRBJ1-4 TRBV2 - - CAGKRQATNEKLFF TGTGCCGGCAAGAGACAGGCAACTAATGAAAAACTGTTTTTT
TRBJ2-7 TRBV7-9 - - CASSSFPYEQYF TGTGCCAGCAGCTCGTTTCCCTACGAGCAGTACTTC
TRBJ2-7 TRBV27 - - CASSDPDFTYEQYF TGTGCCAGCAGTGATCCCGATTTCACCTACGAGCAGTACTTC
TRBJ2-7 TRBV6-1 many - CASSPGPPHEQYF TGTGCCAGCAGTCCGGGCCCTCCGCACGAGCAGTACTTC
TRBJ2-7 TRBV28 many - CASTTGTSTYEQYF TGTGCCAGCACTACCGGGACTTCCACCTACGAGCAGTACTTC
TRBJ1-5 TRBV12-3/TRBV12-4 many - CASSPGGGSNQPQHF TGTGCCAGCAGTCCCGGGGGAGGTAGCAATCAGCCCCAGCATTTT
TRBJ2-1 TRBV5-1 many TRBD1 CASSTTGGDEQFF TGCGCCAGCAGCACGACAGGGGGCGATGAGCAGTTCTTC
TRBJ2-5 TRBV5-1 - TRBD2 CASSLLAGAPETQYF TGCGCCAGCAGCTTGCTAGCGGGAGCTCCAGAGACCCAGTACTTC
TRBJ2-3 TRBV7-8 - - CASSSHGRAIDADTQYF TGTGCCAGCAGCTCTCACGGTAGGGCTATAGATGCAGATACGCAGTATTTT
TRBJ2-7 TRBV27 - - CASSLGTTIYEQYF TGTGCCAGCAGTTTAGGCACTACCATCTACGAGCAGTACTTC
TRBJ2-1 TRBV7-7 many - CASSDELDNEQFF TGTGCCAGCAGCGATGAACTGGACAATGAGCAGTTCTTC
TRBJ1-1 TRBV20-1 many - CSARDQKTLDTEAFF TGCAGTGCTAGAGATCAGAAGACACTAGACACTGAAGCTTTCTTT
TRBJ2-4 TRBV20-1 many - CSASLADKNIQYF TGCAGTGCTAGTTTAGCGGACAAAAACATTCAGTACTTC
TRBJ1-2 TRBV3-1 - - CAFCLGGGPSGPNYGYTF TGTGCCTTCTGTTTAGGGGGAGGTCCGAGTGGGCCCAACTATGGCTACACCTTC
TRBJ2-5 TRBV12-3/TRBV12-4 - TRBD2 CASRPLAGRETQYF TGTGCCAGCAGACCCCTAGCGGGTCGCGAGACCCAGTACTTC
TRBJ2-3 TRBV20-1 many - CSAESMSTDTQYF TGCAGTGCGGAGTCAATGAGCACAGATACGCAGTATTTT
TRBJ2-7 TRBV20-1 few - CSAATTGYEQYF TGCAGTGCAGCTACGACAGGATACGAGCAGTACTTC